Below are 17 T cell receptor beta chains sequenced from a single sample in a study of shared clonotypes between healthy human individuals (TCRdb year 2020). CD8 naive samples consisted of CD45RO-negative cells that were positively selected for CCR7, yielding a CD45RA+CCR7+ population without TemRA cells. Libraries were prepared through the immunoSEQ multiplex PCR assay. The immuneACCESS repertoire file appears here via TCRdb, limited to in-frame rearrangements. These files lack a portion of the clones; in checked studies, under half of the deficit traces to unresolved V genes, and the cause of the others is not known. For this sample there are approximately 2,000,000 clones; just over 90% appear just once. About 1.7% of the sample is held by the ten biggest clonotypes. What was sequenced was naive CD8+ T cells from PBMCs. The sample's cell subset or site, from its label and the paper: CD45RA+CCR7+. The receptors here all came from a young man in good health. Some clones in this sample may be carry-over from other donors' samples.

V usage is TRBV2 and J usage is TRBJ2-5; 8 bases fit TRBD1. This CDR3 region has 17 residues. J was trimmed by 3 bases and V by 2 bases; bases with no gene match: 11. CDR1 is SNHLY and CDR2 is FYNNEI in the germline V gene. CDR3 residues: CASSEWETGVVEETQYF. In DNA form, the CDR3 reads TGTGCCAGCAGTGAATGGGAGACAGGGGTGGTTGAAGAGACCCAGTACTTC. Full variable domain (missing parts from reference TRBV2 and TRBJ2-5): EPEVTQTPSHQVTQMGQEVILRCVPISNHLYFYWYRQILGQKVEFLVSFYNNEISEKSEIFDDQFSVERPDGSNFTLKIRSTKLEDSAMYFCASSEWETGVVEETQYFGPGTRLLVL.

This chain uses TRBV9 with TRBJ2-7; 8 bases agree with TRBD2. Unmatched junction bases numbered 7, after V lost 3 bases and J lost 5 bases. CDR1 is SGDLS and CDR2 is YYNGEE in the germline V gene. The CDR3 extends over 14 amino acids. The CDR3: CASSASGRKNEQYF. The CDR3 DNA sequence: TGTGCCAGCAGCGCGAGCGGGAGAAAGAACGAGCAGTACTTC.

Only one count was recorded for this clone. The gene calls are TRBV10-2 and TRBJ2-2, with D perhaps TRBD2 (6 bases). The CDR3 length is 16 residues. Germline-derived CDR1 and CDR2 are WSHSY and SAAADI. The ends were cut back, 0 bases at V and 1 base at J, with 9 bases in the middle. The CDR3 region has the DNA TGCGCCAGCAGTGAGTCGTTGCGGGGGAACACCGGGGAGCTGTTTTTT. This sequence encodes CASSESLRGNTGELFF.

The rearrangement joins TRBV19 to TRBJ1-4; D call uncertain. Trimming removed 3 bases at V and 0 bases at J, with 8 bases between. Germline V gene sequence: CDR1 LNHDA, CDR2 SQIVND (reference sequence). This CDR3 is 15 amino acids long. The CDR3: CASSMEYATNEKLFF. In DNA form, the CDR3 reads TGTGCCAGTAGTATGGAATATGCAACTAATGAAAAACTGTTTTTT.

V gene TRBV27 combines with J gene TRBJ1-1; perhaps TRBD1 as D (5 bases). Germline V gene lookup returns CDR1 MNHEY and CDR2 SMNVEV (reference sequence). This CDR3 comprises 16 residues. Trimming stripped 5 bases from V and 0 bases from J, with 16 bases between. CDR3 protein: CASSGGAGTMNTEAFF. CDR3 sequence (DNA): TGTGCCAGCAGTGGAGGGGCAGGGACCATGAACACTGAAGCTTTCTTT.

The genes are TRBV7-9 and TRBJ2-5; 8 bases agree with TRBD2. Germline V gene lookup returns CDR1 SEHNR and CDR2 FQNEAQ (reference sequence). V shed 4 bases, J shed 0 bases, and the junction held 4 bases outside the gene matches. The CDR3 spans 15 residues. The CDR3 bases are TGTGCCAGCAGCTCCCGCGGGGGGCACCAAGAGACCCAGTACTTC. Its protein is CASSSRGGHQETQYF.

The J gene is TRBJ1-4, the V gene TRBV19, with D uncertain. The CDR3 covers 12 residues. CDR1 and CDR2 from the germline V gene are LNHDA and SQIVND (reference sequence). V lost 3 bases and J 12 bases, leaving 11 bases between the germline ends. The CDR3 sequence is CASSIGLRELFF. The CDR3 DNA sequence: TGTGCCAGTAGTATCGGGCTCCGGGAACTGTTTTTT.

This chain connects TRBV7-6 to TRBJ2-1; 12 bases are shared with TRBD2. This CDR3 has 15 amino acids. Trimming took 5 bases from V and 5 from J; bases not matched to a gene: 4. CDR1 SGHVS and CDR2 FNYEAQ come from the germline V gene. The CDR3 sequence: CASSLWTSGNNEQFF. In DNA form, the CDR3 reads TGTGCCAGCAGCCTGTGGACTAGCGGGAACAATGAGCAGTTCTTC.

DNA of the CDR3: TGTGCCAGCAGCTTGGAAACGGGATCCTTAGAGCAGTTCTTC. Translating it yields CASSLETGSLEQFF. This chain links TRBV5-4 with TRBJ2-1; D perhaps matches TRBD2 (5 bases). This CDR3 has 14 residues. V lost 0 bases, J lost 10 bases, and 14 bases lay in between. Germline V gene sequence: CDR1 SGHNT, CDR2 YYREEE (reference sequence).

The J gene is TRBJ2-7, the V gene TRBV4-3, with a possible D match to TRBD2 (6 bases). V gave up 1 base and J gave up 2 bases, with 15 bases separating them. CDR3 length: 16 amino acids. Germline loops: CDR1 LGHNA, CDR2 YSLEER. In DNA, the CDR3 is TGCGCCAGCAGCCAAGTGGAGGGGACTTTCACCTACGAGCAGTACTTC. This codes for CASSQVEGTFTYEQYF.

The chain couples TRBV19 to TRBJ1-2; D not resolved. V lost 2 bases, J lost 8 bases, and 15 bases lay in between. The CDR3 runs to 14 residues. Germline lookup yields CDR1 LNHDA and CDR2 SQIVND (reference sequence). DNA for the CDR3: TGTGCCAGTAGTATAAACGGCCCGAGCGGGGGCTACACCTTC. Encoded protein: CASSINGPSGGYTF.

The chain recombines TRBV29-1 with TRBJ2-2; D gene ambiguous. Germline values: CDR1 SQVTM, CDR2 ANQGSEA. V was trimmed by 7 bases and J by 0 bases, leaving 18 bases between them. CDR3 length: 16 amino acids. CDR3: CSAIKKDRSNTGELFF. Written as DNA, the CDR3 is TGCAGCGCCATTAAAAAAGATAGGTCGAACACCGGGGAGCTGTTTTTT.

V is TRBV4-1 and J is TRBJ2-1, with a tentative D call TRBD2 (7 bases). V shed 0 bases and J shed 7 bases, with 22 bases lying between them. The CDR3 sequence is 18 residues long. Germline values: CDR1 MGHRA, CDR2 YSYEKL. This CDR3 is CASSQDRRGGGPSNEQFF. Here the CDR3 DNA reads TGCGCCAGCAGCCAAGATAGGCGAGGGGGAGGGCCGTCAAATGAGCAGTTCTTC.

As concerns this clone: Different DNA sequences within this sample yield the same CDR3. The rearrangement joins TRBV27 to TRBJ1-1; 7 bases agree with TRBD1. Trimming removed 5 bases from V and 5 bases from J; junction bases left unmatched: 8. The CDR3 runs 14 residues. CDR1 MNHEY and CDR2 SMNVEV come from the germline V gene (reference sequence). The CDR3 bases are TGTGCCAGCAGTCCCAGACAGGGTTCAACTGAAGCTTTCTTT. This translates into CASSPRQGSTEAFF.

V usage is TRBV28 and J usage is TRBJ2-7; 9 bases match TRBD2. CDR1 MDHEN and CDR2 SYDVKM come from the germline V gene. V gave up 7 bases and J gave up 2 bases; unmatched junction bases: 6. The CDR3 totals 14 residues. Written as DNA, the CDR3 is TGTGCCAGCAATCGAGCGGGAGGAGCCTACGAGCAGTACTTC. Encoded protein: CASNRAGGAYEQYF.

As for this clone: Other DNA sequences in the same sample also yield this CDR3. This chain joins TRBV4-1 and TRBJ2-7; 10 bases are a match to TRBD2. J was trimmed by 2 bases and V by 3 bases; bases with no gene match: 1. The CDR3 consists of 14 residues. Germline V CDR1 and CDR2: MGHRA, YSYEKL. As DNA, the CDR3 is TGCGCCAGCAGCCAGCTAGCGGGGGCCTACGAGCAGTACTTC. It specifies CASSQLAGAYEQYF.

J is TRBJ1-2 and V is TRBV5-6; D gene uncertain. With 7 bases removed from V and 2 bases from J, the gap between germline ends came to 12 bases. The length of the CDR3 is 13 residues. Germline V CDR1 and CDR2: SGHDT, YYEEEE. In DNA, the CDR3 is TGTGCCAGCCGCCGGACGGACAACTATGGCTACACCTTC. Translated, it gives CASRRTDNYGYTF. Variable domain in full (rest from reference TRBV5-6 and TRBJ1-2): DAGVTQSPTHLIKTRGQQVTLRCSPKSGHDTVSWYQQALGQGPQFIFQYYEEEERQRGNFPDRFSGHQFPNYSSELNVNALLLGDSALYLCASRRTDNYGYTFGSGTRLTVV.